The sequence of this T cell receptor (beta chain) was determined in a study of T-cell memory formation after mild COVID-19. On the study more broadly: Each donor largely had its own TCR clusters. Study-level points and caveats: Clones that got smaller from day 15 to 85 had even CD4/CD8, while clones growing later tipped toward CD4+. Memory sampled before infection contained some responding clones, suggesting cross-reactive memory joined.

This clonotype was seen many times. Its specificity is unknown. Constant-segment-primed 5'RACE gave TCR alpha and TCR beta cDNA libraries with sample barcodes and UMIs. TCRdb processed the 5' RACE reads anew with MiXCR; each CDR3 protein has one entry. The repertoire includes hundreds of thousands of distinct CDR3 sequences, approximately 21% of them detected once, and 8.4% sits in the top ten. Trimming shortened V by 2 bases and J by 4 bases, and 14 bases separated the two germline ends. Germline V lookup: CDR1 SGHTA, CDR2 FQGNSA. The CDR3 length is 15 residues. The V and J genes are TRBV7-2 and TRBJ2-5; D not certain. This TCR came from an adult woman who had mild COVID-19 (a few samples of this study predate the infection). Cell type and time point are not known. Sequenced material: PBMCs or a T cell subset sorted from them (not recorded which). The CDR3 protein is CASSLNSRWAETQYF. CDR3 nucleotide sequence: TGTGCCAGCAGCTTAAATTCTCGGTGGGCAGAGACCCAGTACTTC.